The next 2 T cell receptor beta chains were all read from a single sample in a study of T cell responses to AZD1222 COVID-19 vaccine. Profiled with immunoSEQ multiplex PCR; TCRdb holds only in-frame clones, not every one. The sample holds 65,000 to 85,000 clones, about nine tenths seen once. This sample comprised peripheral blood, obtained 28 days after the second dose of the MenACWY control vaccine. The receptors come from an adult who received the MenACWY meningococcal vaccine as a control.

The rearrangement links TRBV5-1 to TRBJ2-7; D might be TRBD1 (6 bases). Germline CDR1 SGHRS, CDR2 YFSETQ. With 2 bases removed from V and 0 bases from J, the gap between germline ends came to 15 bases. The CDR3 contains 16 residues. The DNA for the CDR3 is TGCGCCAGCAGCTTAAACCTCAGGGGAAACTCCTACGAGCAGTACTTC. It encodes CASSLNLRGNSYEQYF.

This clone appeared once. The chain carries TRBV11-2 and TRBJ1-1, with D perhaps matching TRBD1 (6 bases). The CDR3 is 16 residues long. The V end lost 3 bases, the J end lost 1 base, and 15 bases lay between the germline ends. CDR1 is SGHAT and CDR2 is FQNNGV in the germline V gene. In DNA form, the CDR3 reads TGTGCCAGCAGCTTGAGGGGTAACAGGGAGAACACTGAAGCTTTCTTT. This sequence encodes CASSLRGNRENTEAFF.